Only one count was recorded for the clone carrying this T cell receptor (beta chain). Its antigen is undetermined. These data are taken from a study of siplizumab effects on memory and regulatory T cells. Study outcomes and limitations: The diversity of naive T cells seemed greater than that of memory cells, and their alloresponse contribution seemed major.

TCRdb's table, derived via immunoSEQ multiplex PCR, lists solely in-frame clones and lacks some. This sample has over 12,000 clones; 49% occur once, and the top ten carry around 8.6%. The authors cocultured the mixed lymphocyte reaction cells at 37 degrees C for about six days. Violet Dye was applied to stimulator PBMCs and CFSE to responder PBMCs before a 1:1 mix. CDR3 length equals 14 residues. V gave up 7 bases and J gave up 1 base, with 10 bases separating them. In germline, CDR1 is MNHEY, CDR2 SVGAGI. This clonotype originated in a human donor in good health; the cells came from an allogeneic mixed lymphocyte reaction. This chain uses TRBV6-5 with TRBJ2-2; D is unresolved. Sequenced material: CFSE-low (dividing) CD4+ T cells sorted from an allogeneic mixed lymphocyte reaction. CDR3 loop: CASKRSGNTGELFF. CDR3 sequence (DNA): TGTGCCAGCAAACGGTCTGGGAACACCGGGGAGCTGTTTTTT.